This is a list of T cell receptor beta chains from one sample in a study of T cell changes during pregnancy in multiple sclerosis. Sequencing used immunoSEQ multiplex PCR; TCRdb keeps in-frame clones, though not all of them. This sample has tens of thousands of clones; roughly 90% occur once, and the top ten carry about 5.8%. The sequences come from CD8+ T cells from peripheral blood mononuclear cells, collected before pregnancy. The receptor source for this set is a female donor with multiple sclerosis, enrolled in a pregnancy study. Both conserved end residues are part of each CDR3. D genes are given only for firm matches. Only part of the rows carry a size: once, few, many, or a class if the clone is expanded.

v_gene,abundance,d_gene,j_gene,CDR3nt,CDR3aa
TRBV2,.,.,TRBJ1-5,TGTGCCATACAGACCGAGACCGATAGCAATCAGCCCCAGCATTTT,CAIQTETDSNQPQHF
TRBV5-6,.,.,TRBJ2-7,TGTGCCAGCAGCCAGGAAGGGCAGGACTTTTACTTC,CASSQEGQDFYF
TRBV16,.,TRBD1,TRBJ1-1,TGTGCCAGCAGCCAGACAACAGGGGGCAGGGCTGAAGCTTTCTTT,CASSQTTGGRAEAFF
TRBV27,.,TRBD1,TRBJ2-1,TGTGCCAGCAGTTTATCCCGCAGGGGGTTCATCAATGAGCAGTTCTTC,CASSLSRRGFINEQFF
TRBV19,.,.,TRBJ1-1,TGTGCCAGTAGTACCGGACAGTATAGGGTCACTGAAGCTTTCTTT,CASSTGQYRVTEAFF
TRBV19,.,TRBD2,TRBJ2-7,TGTGCCAGTAGTACTGTTAGCGGGGAGATCTCCTACGAGCAGTACTTC,CASSTVSGEISYEQYF
TRBV21-1,.,.,TRBJ1-3,TGTGCCAGCAGCAAAGCCGACAGGCGAAAGGGAAACACCATATATTTT,CASSKADRRKGNTIYF
TRBV6-6,.,.,TRBJ2-3,TGTGCCAGCAGTTCGGAGGGTTCGGATACGCAGTATTTT,CASSSEGSDTQYF
TRBV29-1,once,.,TRBJ2-5,TGCAGTTGGGCGGGAGAGACCCAGTACTTC,CSWAGETQYF
TRBV5-1,once,.,TRBJ2-3,TGCGCCAGCAGCTTGGCGGGGAATTTCCTCACAGATACGCAGTATTTT,CASSLAGNFLTDTQYF
TRBV2,.,TRBD2,TRBJ2-3,TGTGCCAGCAGTAGGCCTAGCGGGGGGTCTAGCACAGATACGCAGTATTTT,CASSRPSGGSSTDTQYF
TRBV5-6,few,.,TRBJ1-2,TGTGCCAGCAGCTTGGTCACATCGTATACTAACTATGGCTACACCTTC,CASSLVTSYTNYGYTF
TRBV10-3,.,TRBD2,TRBJ2-1,TGTGCCATCAGTGATCTAGCGGGAGGCTACAATGAGCAGTTCTTC,CAISDLAGGYNEQFF
TRBV29-1,.,.,TRBJ2-2,TGCAGCGTTGACTCGGTCAACACCGGGGAGCTGTTTTTT,CSVDSVNTGELFF
TRBV19,.,.,TRBJ1-4,TGTGCCAGTAGTATATCCCAGGGAAGAATGCGACTGTTTTTT,CASSISQGRMRLFF
TRBV30,.,.,TRBJ2-7,TGTGCCTGGAGGAGAGGTCCCAGCTCCTACGAGCAGTACTTC,CAWRRGPSSYEQYF
TRBV4-2,.,.,TRBJ2-2,TGTGCCAGCAGCCAAAAGACAGATAACACCGGGGAGCTGTTTTTT,CASSQKTDNTGELFF
TRBV27,.,.,TRBJ1-5,TGTGCCAGCAGTTTGGTGGCGGAAATGAATCAGCCCCAGCATTTT,CASSLVAEMNQPQHF
TRBV15,.,.,TRBJ2-3,TGTGCCACCAGCAGAGTGGACAGTCAAGATACGCAGTATTTT,CATSRVDSQDTQYF
TRBV5-4,.,TRBD2,TRBJ2-1,TGTGCCAGCACCACCTGGGGAGGGGTCTTGGAGCAGTTCTTC,CASTTWGGVLEQFF
TRBV7-8,.,.,TRBJ2-7,TGTGCCAGCAGCGTATACGAAGGGGGCTACGAGCAGTACTTC,CASSVYEGGYEQYF
TRBV21-1,.,.,TRBJ1-4,TGTGCCAGGGGGAGGGAAGAAAATGAAAAACTGTTTTTT,CARGREENEKLFF